Each of the 7 T cell receptor beta chains below was sequenced from the same sample in a study of OX40 agonist ivuxolimab in advanced cancers. Sequenced by immunoSEQ multiplex PCR; TCRdb stores in-frame clones only, minus some. The sample has about 48,000 clones; roughly 86% are singletons. The material was CD4+ or CD8+ T cells sorted from blood, obtained in a trial of the OX40 agonist ivuxolimab. The source of these receptors is an adult with an advanced solid tumor such as melanoma, head and neck, liver or kidney cancer.

The rearrangement links TRBV4-2 to TRBJ2-5; no definite D call. This CDR3 is built from 13 residues. Trimming cost V 2 bases and J 3 bases, with 7 bases left between them. CDR1 LGHNA and CDR2 YNFKEQ come from the germline V gene. The CDR3 sequence is CASSQTEKETQYF. In nucleotides, the CDR3 is TGTGCCAGCAGCCAAACCGAAAAAGAGACCCAGTACTTC.

This sequence joins TRBV10-3 and TRBJ1-3; D uncertain. Germline V gene data show CDR1 as ENHRY and CDR2 as SYGVKD. This CDR3 has 14 residues. Between the trimmed V and J ends, which lost 1 base and 0 bases, there was a span of 4 bases. This CDR3 is CAISEFTSGNTIYF. As DNA, the CDR3 is TGTGCCATCAGTGAGTTTACCTCTGGAAACACCATATATTTT.

Only a few counts were recorded for this clone. This chain links TRBV25-1 with TRBJ1-1, with 9 bases that match TRBD1. Germline CDR1 is MGHDK and CDR2 is SYGVNS. The CDR3 has 17 amino acids. J lost 0 bases, V lost 2 bases, and 7 bases had no gene match. The CDR3 here is CASSENTGTGMNTEAFF. The CDR3 coding sequence is TGTGCCAGCAGTGAAAATACCGGGACAGGGATGAACACTGAAGCTTTCTTT.

V and J are TRBV29-1 and TRBJ2-1; D gene ambiguous. The germline V gene encodes CDR1 SQVTM and CDR2 ANQGSEA. With 7 bases removed from V and 3 bases from J, the gap between germline ends came to 13 bases. This CDR3 is built from 13 residues. CDR3 in amino acids: CSAADSLYNEQFF. In DNA, the CDR3 is TGCAGCGCTGCCGATTCCCTCTACAATGAGCAGTTCTTC.

The rearrangement uses TRBV29-1 and TRBJ1-1; D ambiguous. V lost 5 bases, J lost 0 bases, and 10 bases lay in between. This CDR3 is built from 13 residues. Germline values: CDR1 SQVTM, CDR2 ANQGSEA. For the CDR3, the DNA is TGCAGCGTTTTCGACGGGTTGAACACTGAAGCTTTCTTT. This sequence encodes CSVFDGLNTEAFF.

Note on this clone: One junction end does not reproduce the germline sequence, and a read error may be involved. This chain joins TRBV28 and TRBJ1-1; no definite D call. The CDR3 has 10 residues. The V gene's germline CDR1 is MDHEN and CDR2 SYDVKM. Written as DNA, the CDR3 is TGTGCCAGCGGTTCGTTTGCAGAAAACTTT. It translates to CASGSFAENF.

V usage is TRBV10-1 and J usage is TRBJ1-3; TRBD1 matches 11 bases. The V and J ends lost 6 bases and 0 bases, in that order; junction bases with no gene match: 10. CDR1 and CDR2 (germline): WNHNN, SYGVQD (reference sequence). The CDR3 runs to 18 residues. DNA of the CDR3: TGCGCCAGCAGAAGCTCCGGGACAGGGGGATTCTCTGGAAACACCATATATTTT. This codes for CASRSSGTGGFSGNTIYF.